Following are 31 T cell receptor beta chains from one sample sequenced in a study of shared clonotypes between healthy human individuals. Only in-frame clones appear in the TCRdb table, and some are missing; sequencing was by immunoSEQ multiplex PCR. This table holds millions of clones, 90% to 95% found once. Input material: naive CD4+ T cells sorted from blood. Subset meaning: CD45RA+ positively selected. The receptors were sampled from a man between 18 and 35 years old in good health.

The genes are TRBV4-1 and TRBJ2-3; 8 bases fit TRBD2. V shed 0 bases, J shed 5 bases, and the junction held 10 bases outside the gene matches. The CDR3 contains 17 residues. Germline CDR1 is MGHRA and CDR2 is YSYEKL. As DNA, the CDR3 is TGCGCCAGCAGCCAAGATCTTTCGGGAGGGCCCCGAGATACGCAGTATTTT. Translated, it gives CASSQDLSGGPRDTQYF.

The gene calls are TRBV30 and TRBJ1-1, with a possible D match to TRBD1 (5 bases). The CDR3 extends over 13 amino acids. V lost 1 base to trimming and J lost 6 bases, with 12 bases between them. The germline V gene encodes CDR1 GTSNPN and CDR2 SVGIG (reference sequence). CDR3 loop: CAWSGGEYAEAFF. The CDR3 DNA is TGTGCCTGGAGTGGAGGGGAATACGCTGAAGCTTTCTTT.

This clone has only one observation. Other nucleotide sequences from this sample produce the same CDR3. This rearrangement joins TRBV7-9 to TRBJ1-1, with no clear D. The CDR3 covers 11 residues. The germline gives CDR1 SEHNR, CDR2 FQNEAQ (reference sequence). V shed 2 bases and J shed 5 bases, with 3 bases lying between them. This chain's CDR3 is CASSLNTEAFF. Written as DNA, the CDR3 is TGTGCCAGCAGCTTAAATACTGAAGCTTTCTTT.

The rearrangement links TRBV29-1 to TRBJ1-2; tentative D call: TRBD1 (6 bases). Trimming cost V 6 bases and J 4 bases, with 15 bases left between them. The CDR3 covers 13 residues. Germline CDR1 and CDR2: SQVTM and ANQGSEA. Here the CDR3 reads CSVYRQDTYGYTF. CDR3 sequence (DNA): TGCAGCGTGTACCGACAGGACACCTATGGCTACACCTTC.

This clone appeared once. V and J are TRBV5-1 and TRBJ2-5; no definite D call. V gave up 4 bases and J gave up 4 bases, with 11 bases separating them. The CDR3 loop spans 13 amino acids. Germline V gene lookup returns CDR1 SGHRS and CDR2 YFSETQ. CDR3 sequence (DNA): TGCGCCAGCAGCCCCTACCTGGGAGAGACCCAGTACTTC. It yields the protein CASSPYLGETQYF.

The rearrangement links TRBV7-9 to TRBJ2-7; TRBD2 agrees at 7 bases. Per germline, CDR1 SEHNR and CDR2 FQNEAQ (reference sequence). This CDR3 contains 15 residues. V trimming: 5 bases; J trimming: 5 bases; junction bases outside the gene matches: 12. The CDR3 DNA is TGTGCCAGCAGCGCCCTAGGGGCGGGAGAAGACGAGCAGTACTTC. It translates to CASSALGAGEDEQYF.

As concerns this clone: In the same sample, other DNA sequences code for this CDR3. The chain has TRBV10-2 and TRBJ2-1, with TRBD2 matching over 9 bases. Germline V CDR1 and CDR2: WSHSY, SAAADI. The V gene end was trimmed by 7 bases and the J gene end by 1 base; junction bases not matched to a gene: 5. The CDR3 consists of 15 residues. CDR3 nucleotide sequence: TGCGCCAGCAATCCGAGCGGGGGGTCCTACAATGAGCAGTTCTTC. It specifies CASNPSGGSYNEQFF.

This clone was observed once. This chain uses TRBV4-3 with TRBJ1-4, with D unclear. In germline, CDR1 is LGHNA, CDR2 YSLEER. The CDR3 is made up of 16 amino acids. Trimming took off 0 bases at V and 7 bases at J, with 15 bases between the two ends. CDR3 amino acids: CASSQDLGGKSEKLFF. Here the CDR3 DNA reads TGCGCCAGCAGCCAAGATCTTGGCGGGAAATCTGAAAAACTGTTTTTT.

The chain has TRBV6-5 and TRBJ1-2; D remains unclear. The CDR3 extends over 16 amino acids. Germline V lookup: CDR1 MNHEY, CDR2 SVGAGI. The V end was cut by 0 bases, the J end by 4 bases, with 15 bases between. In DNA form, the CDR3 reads TGTGCCAGCAGTTACTCGATTAGCGCCAAGGGCTATGGCTACACCTTC. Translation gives CASSYSISAKGYGYTF.

In DNA, the CDR3 is TGTGCCAGCAGCGCCCAGGTGGGAAACATTCAGTACTTC. This encodes CASSAQVGNIQYF. V is TRBV9 and J is TRBJ2-4, with D hard to call. The CDR3 spans 13 residues. Looked up from germline, CDR1 is SGDLS and CDR2 is YYNGEE. With 3 bases removed from V and 6 bases from J, the gap between germline ends came to 10 bases.

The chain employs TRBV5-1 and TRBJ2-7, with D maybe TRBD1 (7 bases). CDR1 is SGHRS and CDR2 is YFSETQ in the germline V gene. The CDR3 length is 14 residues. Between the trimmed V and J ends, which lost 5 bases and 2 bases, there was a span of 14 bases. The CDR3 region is CASSGRGVAYEQYF. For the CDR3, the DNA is TGCGCCAGCAGTGGCAGGGGGGTCGCCTACGAGCAGTACTTC. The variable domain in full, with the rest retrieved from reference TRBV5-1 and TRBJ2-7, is KAGVTQTPRYLIKTRGQQVTLSCSPISGHRSVSWYQQTPGQGLQFLFEYFSETQRNKGNFPGRFSGRQFSNSRSEMNVSTLELGDSALYLCASSGRGVAYEQYFGPGTRLTVT.

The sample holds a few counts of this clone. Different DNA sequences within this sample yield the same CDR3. Here the CDR3 DNA reads TGTGCCAGCAGCTTAGAAGGGAACACTGAAGCTTTCTTT. Amino acid sequence: CASSLEGNTEAFF. The rearrangement uses TRBV7-9 and TRBJ1-1; D uncertain. The CDR3 spans 13 residues. The germline gives CDR1 SEHNR, CDR2 FQNEAQ (reference sequence). Between the trimmed V and J ends, which lost 1 base and 1 base, there was a span of 4 bases.

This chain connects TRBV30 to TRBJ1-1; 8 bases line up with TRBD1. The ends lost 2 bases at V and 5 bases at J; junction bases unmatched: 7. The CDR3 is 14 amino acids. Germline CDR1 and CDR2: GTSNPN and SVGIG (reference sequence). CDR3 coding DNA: TGTGCCTGGAGTCAGGACAGGGCGGCGACTGAAGCTTTCTTT. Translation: CAWSQDRAATEAFF.

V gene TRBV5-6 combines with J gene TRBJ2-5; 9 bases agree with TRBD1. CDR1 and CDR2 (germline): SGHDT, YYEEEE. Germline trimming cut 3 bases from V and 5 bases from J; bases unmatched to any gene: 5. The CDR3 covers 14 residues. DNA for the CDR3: TGTGCCAGCAGCTCGACGGGACAGGGCGAGACCCAGTACTTC. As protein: CASSSTGQGETQYF.

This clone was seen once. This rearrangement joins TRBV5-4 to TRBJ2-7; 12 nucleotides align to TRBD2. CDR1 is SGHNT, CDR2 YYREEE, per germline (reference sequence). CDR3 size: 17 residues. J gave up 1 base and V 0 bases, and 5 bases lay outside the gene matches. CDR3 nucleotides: TGTGCCAGCAGCTTGGGTTGGGGGACTAGCGGGTCCTACGAGCAGTACTTC. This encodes CASSLGWGTSGSYEQYF. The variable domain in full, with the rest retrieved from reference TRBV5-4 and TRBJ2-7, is ETGVTQSPTHLIKTRGQQVTLRCSSQSGHNTVSWYQQALGQGPQFIFQYYREEENGRGNFPPRFSGLQFPNYSSELNVNALELDDSALYLCASSLGWGTSGSYEQYFGPGTRLTVT.

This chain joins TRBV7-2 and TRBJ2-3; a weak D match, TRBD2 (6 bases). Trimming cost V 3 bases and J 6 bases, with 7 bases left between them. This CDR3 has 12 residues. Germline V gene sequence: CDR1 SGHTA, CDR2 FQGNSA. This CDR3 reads CASSFLADTQYF. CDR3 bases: TGTGCCAGCAGCTTCCTAGCGGATACGCAGTATTTT.

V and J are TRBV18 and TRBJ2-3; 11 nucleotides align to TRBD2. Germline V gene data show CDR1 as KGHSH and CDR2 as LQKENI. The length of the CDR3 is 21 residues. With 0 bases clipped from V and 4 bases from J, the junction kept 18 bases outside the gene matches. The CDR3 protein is CASSPPLLAGGTEFVADTQYF. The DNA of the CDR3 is TGTGCCAGCTCACCACCGCTTCTAGCGGGAGGTACCGAATTCGTGGCAGATACGCAGTATTTT.

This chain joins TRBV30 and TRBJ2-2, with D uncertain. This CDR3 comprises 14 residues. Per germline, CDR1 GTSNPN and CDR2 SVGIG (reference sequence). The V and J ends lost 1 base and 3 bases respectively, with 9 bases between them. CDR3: CAWSGSRHTGELFF. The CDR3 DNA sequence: TGTGCCTGGAGTGGGTCCCGGCACACCGGGGAGCTGTTTTTT.

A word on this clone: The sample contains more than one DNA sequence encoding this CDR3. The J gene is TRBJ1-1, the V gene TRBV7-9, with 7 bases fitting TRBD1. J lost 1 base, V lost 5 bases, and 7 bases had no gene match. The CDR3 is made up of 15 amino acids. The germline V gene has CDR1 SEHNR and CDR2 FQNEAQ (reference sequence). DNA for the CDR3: TGTGCCAGCAGCCCCCGACAGGGACCGAACACTGAAGCTTTCTTT. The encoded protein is CASSPRQGPNTEAFF. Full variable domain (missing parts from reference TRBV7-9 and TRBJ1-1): DTGVSQNPRHKITKRGQNVTFRCDPISEHNRLYWYRQTLGQGPEFLTYFQNEAQLEKSRLLSDRFSAERPKGSFSTLEIQRTEQGDSAMYLCASSPRQGPNTEAFFGQGTRLTVV.

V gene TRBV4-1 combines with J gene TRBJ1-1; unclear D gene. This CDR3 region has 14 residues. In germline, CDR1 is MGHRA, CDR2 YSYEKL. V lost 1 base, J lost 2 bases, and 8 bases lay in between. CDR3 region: CASSQGGHNTEAFF. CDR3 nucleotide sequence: TGCGCCAGCAGCCAAGGTGGCCACAACACTGAAGCTTTCTTT.

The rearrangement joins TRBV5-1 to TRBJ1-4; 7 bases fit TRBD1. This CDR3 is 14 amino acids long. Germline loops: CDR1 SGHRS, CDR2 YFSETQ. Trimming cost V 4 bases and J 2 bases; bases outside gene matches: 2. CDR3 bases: TGCGCCAGCAGCACACAGGGGACTAATGAAAAACTGTTTTTT. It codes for CASSTQGTNEKLFF.

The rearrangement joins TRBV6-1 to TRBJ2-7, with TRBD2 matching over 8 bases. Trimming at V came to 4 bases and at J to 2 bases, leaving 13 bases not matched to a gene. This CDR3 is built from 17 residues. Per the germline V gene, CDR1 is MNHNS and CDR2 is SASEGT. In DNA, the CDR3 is TGTGCCAGCAGTGGTGGGCCGAGGACTAGCTCACCCTACGAGCAGTACTTC. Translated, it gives CASSGGPRTSSPYEQYF.

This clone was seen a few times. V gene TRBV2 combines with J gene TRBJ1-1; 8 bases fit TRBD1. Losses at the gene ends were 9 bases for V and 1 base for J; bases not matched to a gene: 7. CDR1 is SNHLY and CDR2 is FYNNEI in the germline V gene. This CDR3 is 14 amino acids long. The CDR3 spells CASRTGNTNTEAFF. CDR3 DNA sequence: TGTGCCAGTAGGACAGGGAATACGAACACTGAAGCTTTCTTT.

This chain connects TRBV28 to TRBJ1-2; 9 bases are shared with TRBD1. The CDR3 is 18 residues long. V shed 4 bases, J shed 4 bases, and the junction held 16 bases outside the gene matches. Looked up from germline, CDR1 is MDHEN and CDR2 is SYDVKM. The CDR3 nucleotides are TGTGCCAGCAGTTCCGCCGGGACAGGGCCCCTCCTTCTCTATGGCTACACCTTC. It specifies CASSSAGTGPLLLYGYTF.

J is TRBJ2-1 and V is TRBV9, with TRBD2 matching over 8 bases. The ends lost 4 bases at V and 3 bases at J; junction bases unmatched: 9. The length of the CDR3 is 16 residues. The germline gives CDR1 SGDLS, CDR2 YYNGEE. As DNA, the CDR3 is TGTGCCAGCAGCCCAGACATAGCGGGGAACTACAATGAGCAGTTCTTC. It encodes CASSPDIAGNYNEQFF.

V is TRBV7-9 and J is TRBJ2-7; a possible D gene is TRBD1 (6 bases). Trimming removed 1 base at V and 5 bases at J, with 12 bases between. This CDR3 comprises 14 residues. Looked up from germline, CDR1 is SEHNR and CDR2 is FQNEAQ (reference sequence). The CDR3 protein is CASSLDREWNEQYF. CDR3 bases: TGTGCCAGCAGCTTAGACAGGGAATGGAACGAGCAGTACTTC.

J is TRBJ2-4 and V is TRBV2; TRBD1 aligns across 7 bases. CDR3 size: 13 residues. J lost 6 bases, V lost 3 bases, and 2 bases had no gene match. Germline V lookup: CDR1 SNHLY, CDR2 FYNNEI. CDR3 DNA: TGTGCCAGCAGTGATCGACAGGGAAACATTCAGTACTTC. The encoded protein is CASSDRQGNIQYF.

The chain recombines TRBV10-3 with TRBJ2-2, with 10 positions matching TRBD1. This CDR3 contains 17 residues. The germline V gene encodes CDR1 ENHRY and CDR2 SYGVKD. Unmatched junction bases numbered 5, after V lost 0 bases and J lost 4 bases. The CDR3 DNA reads TGTGCCATCAGTGAGTCGACAGGGGGCTCTGTCACCGGGGAGCTGTTTTTT. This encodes CAISESTGGSVTGELFF.

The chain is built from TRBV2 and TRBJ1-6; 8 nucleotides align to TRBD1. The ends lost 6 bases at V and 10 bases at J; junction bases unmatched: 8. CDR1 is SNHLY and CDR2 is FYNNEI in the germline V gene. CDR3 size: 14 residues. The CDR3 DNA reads TGTGCCAGCAGGGGGACAGGTCGGGAATCACCCCTCCACTTT. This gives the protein CASRGTGRESPLHF.

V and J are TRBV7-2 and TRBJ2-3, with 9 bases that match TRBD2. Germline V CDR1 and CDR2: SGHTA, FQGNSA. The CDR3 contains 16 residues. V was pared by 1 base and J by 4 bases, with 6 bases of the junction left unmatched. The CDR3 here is CASSLVGSGSPDTQYF. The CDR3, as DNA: TGTGCCAGCAGCTTAGTTGGTAGCGGGAGCCCAGATACGCAGTATTTT. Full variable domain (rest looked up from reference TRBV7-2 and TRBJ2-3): GAGVSQSPSNKVTEKGKDVELRCDPISGHTALYWYRQSLGQGLEFLIYFQGNSAPDKSGLPSDRFSAERTGGSVSTLTIQRTQQEDSAVYLCASSLVGSGSPDTQYFGPGTRLTVL.

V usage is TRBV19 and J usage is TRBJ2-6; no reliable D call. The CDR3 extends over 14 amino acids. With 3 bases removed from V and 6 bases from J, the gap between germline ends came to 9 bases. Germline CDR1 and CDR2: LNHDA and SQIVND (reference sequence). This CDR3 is CASSISFAANVLTF. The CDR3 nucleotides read TGTGCCAGTAGTATCAGCTTCGCGGCCAACGTCCTGACTTTC. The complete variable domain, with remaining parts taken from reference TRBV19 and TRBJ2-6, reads DGGITQSPKYLFRKEGQNVTLSCEQNLNHDAMYWYRQDPGQGLRLIYYSQIVNDFQKGDIAEGYSVSREKKESFPLTVTSAQKNPTAFYLCASSISFAANVLTFGAGSRLTVL.